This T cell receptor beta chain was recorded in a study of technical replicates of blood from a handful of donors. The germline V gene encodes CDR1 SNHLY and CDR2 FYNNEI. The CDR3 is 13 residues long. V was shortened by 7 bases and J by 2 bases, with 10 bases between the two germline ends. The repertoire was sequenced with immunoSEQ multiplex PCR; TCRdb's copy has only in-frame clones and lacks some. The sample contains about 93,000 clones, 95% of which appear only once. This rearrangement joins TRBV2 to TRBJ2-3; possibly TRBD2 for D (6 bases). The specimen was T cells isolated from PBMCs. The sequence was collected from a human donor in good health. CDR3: CASTGDSTDTQYF. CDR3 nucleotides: TGTGCCAGCACCGGGGACTCCACAGATACGCAGTATTTT.